Below, 30 T cell receptor beta chains from the same sample are listed, as sequenced in a study of shared clonotypes between healthy human individuals. This table comes from immunoSEQ multiplex PCR, and its TCRdb copy is limited to in-frame clones, with some not included. The profile shows a few million clones, around nine tenths of them singletons. Sequenced: naive CD4+ T cells sorted from blood. The subset here: CD45RA+ positively selected. The receptors come from a man between 18 and 35 years old in good health.

V gene TRBV7-8 combines with J gene TRBJ1-2; a possible D gene is TRBD1 (5 bases). Germline V lookup: CDR1 SGHVS, CDR2 FQNEAQ. The CDR3 contains 13 residues. Trimming stripped 5 bases from V and 7 bases from J, with 14 bases between. CDR3 sequence: CASSPRDVGGYTF. Here the CDR3 DNA reads TGTGCCAGCAGCCCCAGGGATGTTGGTGGCTACACCTTC.

CDR3 in amino acids: CASSVQGGNEQFF. CDR3 bases: TGTGCCAGCAGCGTTCAGGGGGGCAATGAGCAGTTCTTC. The rearrangement links TRBV9 to TRBJ2-1; possible D gene TRBD1, 7 bases. This CDR3 spans 13 amino acids. Germline loops: CDR1 SGDLS, CDR2 YYNGEE. V was shortened by 2 bases and J by 6 bases, with 9 bases between the two germline ends.

The chain employs TRBV19 and TRBJ2-2; TRBD1 matches 9 bases. There are 14 residues in the CDR3. J was trimmed by 3 bases and V by 6 bases; bases with no gene match: 2. Germline V lookup: CDR1 LNHDA, CDR2 SQIVND (reference sequence). The DNA for the CDR3 is TGTGCCAGTAGGGGACAGGGACACACCGGGGAGCTGTTTTTT. This translates into CASRGQGHTGELFF.

This chain uses TRBV11-2 with TRBJ2-3; D may be TRBD1 (6 bases). CDR1 is SGHAT, CDR2 FQNNGV, per germline. The CDR3 is 15 amino acids. V lost 5 bases and J lost 2, with 14 bases in between. The DNA of the CDR3 is TGTGCCAGCAGCCCGGACAGACGCACCACAGATACGCAGTATTTT. It specifies CASSPDRRTTDTQYF.

The rearrangement links TRBV7-9 to TRBJ2-5; 9 bases are shared with TRBD1. The germline gives CDR1 SEHNR, CDR2 FQNEAQ (reference sequence). The V gene end was trimmed by 5 bases and the J gene end by 4 bases; junction bases not matched to a gene: 5. This CDR3 has 14 residues. This CDR3 is CASSTRTGVETQYF. The CDR3 bases are TGTGCCAGCAGCACCCGGACAGGGGTAGAGACCCAGTACTTC.

This clone was picked up one time. The rearrangement links TRBV6-5 to TRBJ1-2; no clear D gene. With 6 bases removed from V and 2 bases from J, the gap between germline ends came to 10 bases. The CDR3 covers 13 residues. The germline V gene has CDR1 MNHEY and CDR2 SVGAGI. DNA of the CDR3: TGTGCCAGCAGCGACGGGTCAAACTATGGCTACACCTTC. This translates into CASSDGSNYGYTF.

V gene TRBV11-3 combines with J gene TRBJ1-1; possibly TRBD1 for D (6 bases). The CDR3 is 16 amino acids. Germline CDR1 SGHNT, CDR2 YENEEA. V gave up 4 bases and J gave up 5 bases, with 20 bases separating them. CDR3 amino acids: CASSYGPSRGGTEAFF. The CDR3 nucleotides are TGTGCCAGCAGCTACGGACCGTCGAGGGGGGGGACTGAAGCTTTCTTT.

This clone has a handful of counts. J is TRBJ1-1 and V is TRBV29-1, with D possibly matching TRBD1 (6 bases). Trimming took 7 bases from V and 0 from J, leaving 9 bases between them. CDR3 size: 12 residues. Germline loops: CDR1 SQVTM, CDR2 ANQGSEA. CDR3 DNA: TGCAGCGGAACAGGGATGAACACTGAAGCTTTCTTT. As protein: CSGTGMNTEAFF.

J is TRBJ2-1 and V is TRBV25-1; 13 positions match TRBD2. Unmatched junction bases numbered 8, after V lost 6 bases and J lost 9 bases. This CDR3 is 15 amino acids long. Germline assignment: CDR1 MGHDK and CDR2 SYGVNS. DNA of the CDR3: TGTGCCAGCAGCCGCGGACTAGCGGGAGTGGGTGAGCAGTTCTTC. The encoded protein is CASSRGLAGVGEQFF. Combining the CDR3 with reference TRBV25-1 and TRBJ2-1 gives the whole variable domain EADIYQTPRYLVIGTGKKITLECSQTMGHDKMYWYQQDPGMELHLIHYSYGVNSTEKGDLSSESTVSRIRTEHFPLTLESARPSHTSQYLCASSRGLAGVGEQFFGPGTRLTVL.

The rearrangement links TRBV7-8 to TRBJ2-3; 9 nucleotides line up with TRBD2. The CDR3 has 16 amino acids. V lost 5 bases and J lost 4; bases outside the gene matches: 10. CDR1 and CDR2 (germline): SGHVS, FQNEAQ. Here the CDR3 reads CASSPGLALEADTQYF. CDR3 nucleotide sequence: TGTGCCAGCAGCCCGGGACTAGCCCTCGAGGCAGATACGCAGTATTTT.

V is TRBV11-2 and J is TRBJ2-3; 13 positions agree with TRBD2. The trim removed 1 base at V and 2 bases at J, leaving 6 bases unmatched. Germline V gene data show CDR1 as SGHAT and CDR2 as FQNNGV. The CDR3 sequence is 18 residues long. In nucleotides, the CDR3 is TGTGCCAGCAGCTTAGTATCGGGACTAGCGGGACCCACAGATACGCAGTATTTT. Protein product: CASSLVSGLAGPTDTQYF.

This chain joins TRBV15 and TRBJ1-4; D not resolved. The V gene's germline CDR1 is LNHNV and CDR2 YYDKDF (reference sequence). The CDR3 runs to 16 residues. V was shortened by 2 bases and J by 0 bases, with 10 bases between the two germline ends. The CDR3 loop is CATSRTPQATNEKLFF. CDR3 coding DNA: TGTGCCACCAGCAGAACCCCCCAGGCAACTAATGAAAAACTGTTTTTT.

The chain recombines TRBV25-1 with TRBJ1-2; maybe TRBD1 (6 bases). The CDR3 length is 15 residues. Per the germline V gene, CDR1 is MGHDK and CDR2 is SYGVNS. V lost 6 bases and J lost 8, with 22 bases in between. As DNA, the CDR3 is TGTGCCAGCAGGCCACTATCGGGGGCAGCGGGGGGCTACACCTTC. Translating gives CASRPLSGAAGGYTF.

This clone showed up just once. J is TRBJ2-6 and V is TRBV30; D is unresolved. Germline loops: CDR1 GTSNPN, CDR2 SVGIG (reference sequence). This CDR3 spans 15 amino acids. The germline V and J ends were trimmed by 0 bases and 0 bases, with 6 bases remaining between them. The CDR3 region has the DNA TGTGCCTGGAGTGTACGTAACTCTGGGGCCAACGTCCTGACTTTC. Its translation: CAWSVRNSGANVLTF. Based on the CDR3 plus reference TRBV30 and TRBJ2-6, the full variable domain is SQTIHQWPATLVQPVGSPLSLECTVEGTSNPNLYWYRQAAGRGLQLLFYSVGIGQISSEVPQNLSASRPQDRQFILSSKKLLLSDSGFYLCAWSVRNSGANVLTFGAGSRLTVL.

This clone showed up just once. The chain joins TRBV6-1 to TRBJ2-5, with a possible D match to TRBD1 (6 bases). The CDR3 totals 15 residues. Germline lookup yields CDR1 MNHNS and CDR2 SASEGT. The ends were cut back, 7 bases at V and 0 bases at J, with 15 bases in the middle. CDR3 in amino acids: CASTQEQGYQETQYF. The CDR3, as DNA: TGTGCCAGCACCCAGGAACAGGGATACCAAGAGACCCAGTACTTC.

This rearrangement joins TRBV27 to TRBJ1-5; D is undetermined. Germline V gene data show CDR1 as MNHEY and CDR2 as SMNVEV (reference sequence). This CDR3 region has 15 residues. V was pared by 2 bases and J by 4 bases, with 12 bases between. The CDR3 loop is CASSLVPDGNQPQHF. In DNA form, the CDR3 reads TGTGCCAGCAGTTTAGTTCCAGACGGGAATCAGCCCCAGCATTTT.

This sequence joins TRBV25-1 and TRBJ2-3; TRBD2 agrees at 7 bases. The V gene's germline CDR1 is MGHDK and CDR2 SYGVNS. After removal of 2 bases from V and 3 bases from J, the junction contained 2 bases not matched to a gene. This CDR3 spans 14 amino acids. CDR3 region: CASSERLATDTQYF. The CDR3 nucleotides are TGTGCCAGCAGTGAAAGACTAGCAACAGATACGCAGTATTTT.

The chain uses TRBV6-6 and TRBJ1-3; D might be TRBD1 (6 bases). V lost 0 bases and J 2 bases, leaving 11 bases between the germline ends. Germline CDR1 is MNHNY and CDR2 is SVGAGI (reference sequence). The CDR3 consists of 16 residues. Written as DNA, the CDR3 is TGTGCCAGCAGTTACTCCGCAGGGGCGCCTGGAAACACCATATATTTT. Translated, it gives CASSYSAGAPGNTIYF.

The CDR3 DNA is TGTGCCAGCAGCCAGACAGGGGGTCGCACAGATACGCAGTATTTT. Translation: CASSQTGGRTDTQYF. The chain joins TRBV9 to TRBJ2-3; 9 bases match TRBD1. V shed 4 bases, J shed 1 base, and the junction held 4 bases outside the gene matches. The CDR3 is 15 amino acids. Germline loops: CDR1 SGDLS, CDR2 YYNGEE.

The chain combines TRBV19 with TRBJ2-6, with 9 bases that match TRBD1. This CDR3 is built from 16 residues. CDR1 is LNHDA, CDR2 SQIVND, per germline (reference sequence). Trimming removed 6 bases from V and 2 bases from J; junction bases left unmatched: 5. The DNA of the CDR3 is TGTGCCAGTAGGGGGACAGGGTTGGCTGGGGCCAACGTCCTGACTTTC. Translated: CASRGTGLAGANVLTF. Complete variable domain (other parts from reference TRBV19 and TRBJ2-6): DGGITQSPKYLFRKEGQNVTLSCEQNLNHDAMYWYRQDPGQGLRLIYYSQIVNDFQKGDIAEGYSVSREKKESFPLTVTSAQKNPTAFYLCASRGTGLAGANVLTFGAGSRLTVL.

The genes are TRBV7-2 and TRBJ2-7, with unresolved D. The CDR3 has 11 residues. CDR1 is SGHTA and CDR2 is FQGNSA in the germline V gene. Trimming removed 6 bases from V and 5 bases from J, with 8 bases in between. CDR3: CASSSHNEQYF. CDR3 sequence (DNA): TGTGCCAGCAGTTCTCATAACGAGCAGTACTTC.

This chain joins TRBV7-9 and TRBJ2-3; 7 bases fit TRBD2. There are 15 residues in the CDR3. The germline CDR1 and CDR2 sequences are SEHNR and FQNEAQ (reference sequence). V lost 11 bases to trimming and J lost 0 bases; unmatched junction nucleotides: 11. CDR3 sequence: CAASPGRGSTDTQYF. The CDR3 coding sequence is TGTGCCGCATCGCCGGGGAGGGGAAGCACAGATACGCAGTATTTT. Using reference TRBV7-9 and TRBJ2-3 for the parts outside the CDR3, the full variable domain is DTGVSQNPRHKITKRGQNVTFRCDPISEHNRLYWYRQTLGQGPEFLTYFQNEAQLEKSRLLSDRFSAERPKGSFSTLEIQRTEQGDSAMYLCAASPGRGSTDTQYFGPGTRLTVL.

This clone was seen only once. The chain is built from TRBV7-2 and TRBJ2-1, with TRBD2 matching 13 bases. The CDR3 covers 17 residues. V trimming: 4 bases; J trimming: 9 bases; junction bases outside the gene matches: 12. Germline V lookup: CDR1 SGHTA, CDR2 FQGNSA. CDR3 in amino acids: CASSSPGLAGRRSEQFF. Here the CDR3 DNA reads TGTGCCAGCAGCTCCCCGGGACTAGCGGGAAGGCGGAGTGAGCAGTTCTTC.

This chain joins TRBV7-2 and TRBJ1-5; D ambiguous. CDR3 length: 14 residues. CDR1 SGHTA and CDR2 FQGNSA come from the germline V gene. The V and J ends lost 2 bases and 2 bases respectively, with 7 bases between them. This CDR3 is CASSLSEGNQPQHF. The CDR3 bases are TGTGCCAGCAGCTTATCCGAGGGCAATCAGCCCCAGCATTTT.

V and J are TRBV30 and TRBJ1-6; 7 bases agree with TRBD1. The V segment lost 1 base and the J segment 11 bases; nucleotides outside the gene matches: 5. CDR1 and CDR2 (germline): GTSNPN, SVGIG (reference sequence). This CDR3 has 13 residues. CDR3 sequence reads: CAWSEGQQPPLHF. Written as DNA, the CDR3 is TGTGCCTGGAGTGAGGGACAGCAACCACCCCTCCACTTT.

The genes are TRBV5-1 and TRBJ1-2; tentative D call: TRBD1 (5 bases). CDR3 length: 13 amino acids. From germline, CDR1 is SGHRS and CDR2 YFSETQ. Trimming left V 0 bases short and J 8 bases short, with 11 bases between. CDR3 sequence: CASSLDRPSGYTF. The CDR3 DNA follows: TGCGCCAGCAGCTTGGACAGGCCTTCGGGCTACACCTTC.

In nucleotides, the CDR3 is TGTGCCAGCTATTCATATCAGGGTAACACTTTCGAGCAGTACTTC. Its protein is CASYSYQGNTFEQYF. This sequence joins TRBV6-5 and TRBJ2-7; D perhaps matches TRBD1 (5 bases). Germline V gene data show CDR1 as MNHEY and CDR2 as SVGAGI. Trimming left V 8 bases short and J 6 bases short, with 23 bases between. The CDR3 consists of 15 residues.

The chain recombines TRBV5-1 with TRBJ2-6, with 9 positions matching TRBD1. Germline CDR1 reads SGHRS; CDR2 reads YFSETQ. The CDR3 spans 18 residues. J lost 1 base, V lost 0 bases, and 5 bases had no gene match. The CDR3 spells CASSLAGQGPSGANVLTF. As DNA, the CDR3 is TGCGCCAGCAGCTTGGCGGGACAGGGACCTTCTGGGGCCAACGTCCTGACTTTC.

This clone was counted a single time. The chain joins TRBV11-3 to TRBJ2-5; D is unclear. The CDR3 covers 14 residues. CDR1 is SGHNT, CDR2 YENEEA, per germline. V lost 1 base, J lost 1 base, and 7 bases lay in between. This CDR3 reads CASSLGGTQETQYF. CDR3 in DNA: TGTGCCAGCAGCTTAGGAGGCACCCAAGAGACCCAGTACTTC.

The gene calls are TRBV2 and TRBJ2-3; 12 positions agree with TRBD2. CDR3 length: 16 amino acids. CDR1 is SNHLY, CDR2 FYNNEI, per germline. V was clipped by 1 base and J by 4 bases; unmatched bases: 3. CDR3 coding DNA: TGTGCCAGCAGTGAAGAGCTAGCGGGGGGGGCAGATACGCAGTATTTT. Translated, it gives CASSEELAGGADTQYF. The variable domain in full, completed from reference TRBV2 and TRBJ2-3, reads EPEVTQTPSHQVTQMGQEVILRCVPISNHLYFYWYRQILGQKVEFLVSFYNNEISEKSEIFDDQFSVERPDGSNFTLKIRSTKLEDSAMYFCASSEELAGGADTQYFGPGTRLTVL.